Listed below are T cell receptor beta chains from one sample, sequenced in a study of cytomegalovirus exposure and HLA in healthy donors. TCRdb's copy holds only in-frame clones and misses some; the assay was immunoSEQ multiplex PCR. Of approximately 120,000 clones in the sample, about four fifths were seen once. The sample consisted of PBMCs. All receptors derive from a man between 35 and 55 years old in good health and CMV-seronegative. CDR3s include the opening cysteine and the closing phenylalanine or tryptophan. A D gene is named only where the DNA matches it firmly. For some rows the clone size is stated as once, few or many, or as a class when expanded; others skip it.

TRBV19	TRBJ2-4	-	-	CASSNPGDKNIQYF	TGTGCCAGTAGTAATCCAGGGGACAAAAACATTCAGTACTTC
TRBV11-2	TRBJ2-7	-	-	CASSSLRGGAYEQYF	TGTGCCAGCAGCTCCCTTAGGGGGGGGGCCTACGAGCAGTACTTC
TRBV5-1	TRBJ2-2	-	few	CASSLRQVNTGELFF	TGCGCCAGCAGCTTGCGGCAGGTCAACACCGGGGAGCTGTTTTTT
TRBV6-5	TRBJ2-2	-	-	CASSYSSAGELFF	TGTGCCAGCAGTTACTCTTCCGCCGGGGAGCTGTTTTTT
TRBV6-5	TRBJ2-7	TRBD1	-	CASSSRQGIGEQYF	TGTGCCAGCAGCTCTAGACAGGGGATCGGCGAGCAGTACTTC
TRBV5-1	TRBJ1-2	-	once	CASSLGQSNYGYTF	TGCGCCAGCAGCTTGGGTCAATCTAACTATGGCTACACCTTC
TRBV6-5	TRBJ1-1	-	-	CASSYSQGIPEAFF	TGTGCCAGCAGTTACTCGCAGGGGATCCCTGAAGCTTTCTTT
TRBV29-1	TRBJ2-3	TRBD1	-	CSVEVDRGTDTQYF	TGCAGCGTTGAAGTGGACAGGGGCACAGATACGCAGTATTTT
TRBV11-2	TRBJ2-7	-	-	CASSPTAGTYEQYF	TGTGCCAGCAGCCCCACCGCGGGAACCTACGAGCAGTACTTC
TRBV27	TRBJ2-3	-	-	CASSYNDRDKVTLITDTQYF	TGTGCCAGCAGTTACAACGACCGGGACAAGGTAACTTTAATCACAGATACGCAGTATTTT
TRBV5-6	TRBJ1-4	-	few	CASSLDGGAVEKLFF	TGTGCCAGCAGCTTGGATGGGGGCGCGGTTGAAAAACTGTTTTTT
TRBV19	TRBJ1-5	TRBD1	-	CASSIVPGGGQPQHF	TGTGCCAGTAGTATAGTTCCAGGGGGCGGTCAGCCCCAGCATTTT
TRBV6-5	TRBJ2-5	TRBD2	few	CASSYVLAGETQYF	TGTGCCAGCAGTTACGTTCTAGCGGGGGAGACCCAGTACTTC
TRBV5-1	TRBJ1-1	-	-	CASSSRDGTEAFF	TGCGCCAGCAGCTCGCGGGACGGCACTGAAGCTTTCTTT
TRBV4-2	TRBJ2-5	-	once	CASSQGREETQYF	TGTGCCAGCAGCCAAGGTAGAGAAGAGACCCAGTACTTC
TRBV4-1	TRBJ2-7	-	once	CASSQTLMIGGQSYEQYF	TGCGCCAGCAGCCAGACCCTCATGATCGGGGGGCAATCCTACGAGCAGTACTTC
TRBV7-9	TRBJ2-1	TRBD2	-	CASSLDGGYYNEQFF	TGTGCCAGCAGCTTAGACGGGGGGTACTACAATGAGCAGTTCTTC
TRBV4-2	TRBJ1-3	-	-	CASSQDRGSGNTIYF	TGTGCCAGCAGCCAAGATCGGGGCTCTGGAAACACCATATATTTT
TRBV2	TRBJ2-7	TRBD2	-	CASSEWASGGPEQYF	TGTGCCAGCAGTGAATGGGCTAGCGGGGGTCCCGAGCAGTACTTC
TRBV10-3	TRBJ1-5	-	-	CAISESGGGQPQHF	TGTGCCATCAGTGAGTCTGGGGGAGGTCAGCCCCAGCATTTT
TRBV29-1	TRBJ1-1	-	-	CSVEAEMNTEAFF	TGCAGCGTTGAGGCAGAAATGAACACTGAAGCTTTCTTT
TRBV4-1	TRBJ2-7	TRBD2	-	CASSPTAPGGQYEQYF	TGCGCCAGCAGCCCTACAGCCCCGGGGGGGCAGTACGAGCAGTACTTC
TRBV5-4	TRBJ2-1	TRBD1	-	CASSFRDRGSEQFF	TGTGCCAGCAGCTTCCGGGACAGGGGCAGTGAGCAGTTCTTC